The entry that follows covers one T cell receptor beta chain sequence. Antigen unknown. This record belongs to a study of T cells after posttransplantation cyclophosphamide. Findings and caveats of the study: Later blood repertoires were often dominated by clones from the donor CD8+ memory compartment. TRB clonality was highly associated with recipient CMV seropositivity and reactivation.

Sequencing was performed with immunoSEQ multiplex PCR; in TCRdb, only in-frame clones are kept and a portion is missing. The sample includes more than 15,000 clones, around 90% of them seen just once. The germline gives CDR1 SQVTM, CDR2 ANQGSEA. J lost 6 bases, V lost 3 bases, and 7 bases had no gene match. The length of the CDR3 is 14 residues. Methotrexate plus calcineurin inhibitor accompanied controls' myeloablative marrow transplants; sampling was 1 year later. The chain carries TRBV29-1 and TRBJ2-2; TRBD2 matches 7 bases. The receptor comes from a male patient aged 50 to 59 who received an allogeneic stem cell transplant from an unrelated donor, was CMV-positive, and had chronic GVHD only. Some of the T cells may derive from the graft donor. This material consisted of PBMCs, taken after an allogeneic stem cell transplant with a calcineurin inhibitor and methotrexate. The CDR3 DNA sequence: TGCAGCGTTGAGGCTAGCGGAAATGCCGGGGAGCTGTTTTTT. Translated, it gives CSVEASGNAGELFF.